One sample yielded the 27 T cell receptor beta chains listed below, sequenced in a study of identifying expanded T cells in peripheral blood. TCRdb's table, derived via immunoSEQ multiplex PCR, lists solely in-frame clones and lacks some. Here the sample spans about 47,000 clones, around 82% being singletons. The specimen was blood. These receptors all stem from a person aged 18 to 75 in good health.

The chain recombines TRBV6-1 with TRBJ1-4; 7 positions agree with TRBD1. CDR3 length equals 15 residues. J was trimmed by 8 bases and V by 0 bases; bases with no gene match: 6. Germline CDR1 is MNHNS and CDR2 is SASEGT. CDR3 in amino acids: CASSEATGIKEKLFF. In nucleotides, the CDR3 is TGTGCCAGCAGTGAAGCGACAGGGATTAAGGAAAAACTGTTTTTT.

This rearrangement joins TRBV4-2 to TRBJ2-5; 7 nucleotides line up with TRBD1. The CDR3 spans 15 residues. The J segment lost 5 bases and the V segment lost 0 bases, leaving 6 bases of the junction unmatched. Germline loops: CDR1 LGHNA, CDR2 YNFKEQ. The CDR3 DNA reads as TGTGCCAGCAGCCAAGATAACAGGGGTTATGAGACCCAGTACTTC. Its translation: CASSQDNRGYETQYF.

The chain is built from TRBV6-1 and TRBJ2-7, with D unresolved. The CDR3 is 12 amino acids. The germline V and J ends were trimmed by 6 bases and 2 bases, with 8 bases remaining between them. Germline V CDR1 and CDR2: MNHNS, SASEGT. This chain's CDR3 is CASRDMAYEQYF. The CDR3 DNA reads as TGTGCCAGCAGAGATATGGCCTACGAGCAGTACTTC.

The chain employs TRBV7-7 and TRBJ2-1; 14 bases line up with TRBD2. Germline V gives CDR1 SSHAT, CDR2 FNYEAQ (reference sequence). V lost 1 base, J lost 4 bases, and 6 bases stayed unmatched. CDR3 length: 18 residues. The CDR3 DNA sequence: TGTGCCAGCAGCTTAGTAGGGACTAGCGGGAGTATATACAATGAGCAGTTCTTC. Translating it yields CASSLVGTSGSIYNEQFF.

In this sample, this clone turned up a few times. This chain links TRBV29-1 with TRBJ1-2, with 7 bases that match TRBD1. The CDR3 spans 12 residues. Germline loops: CDR1 SQVTM, CDR2 ANQGSEA. V trimming: 6 bases; J trimming: 4 bases; junction bases outside the gene matches: 5. CDR3 in amino acids: CSVETGAYGYTF. CDR3 DNA sequence: TGCAGCGTCGAAACAGGGGCCTATGGCTACACCTTC.

This chain uses TRBV18 with TRBJ1-2, with D perhaps matching TRBD1 (5 bases). The CDR3 covers 16 residues. V shed 3 bases and J shed 4 bases, with 18 bases lying between them. In germline, CDR1 is KGHSH, CDR2 LQKENI. The CDR3 is CASSPSGGAGAYGYTF. The CDR3 nucleotides are TGTGCCAGCTCACCGAGTGGAGGGGCCGGAGCCTATGGCTACACCTTC.

V is TRBV4-2 and J is TRBJ2-3; perhaps TRBD2 as D (5 bases). Trimming shortened V by 4 bases and J by 6 bases, and 11 bases separated the two germline ends. The V gene's germline CDR1 is LGHNA and CDR2 YNFKEQ. The CDR3 consists of 13 residues. DNA of the CDR3: TGTGCCAGCAGCCGAGGAAGGGAGGATACGCAGTATTTT. This gives the protein CASSRGREDTQYF.

The chain uses TRBV5-1 and TRBJ2-3, with D perhaps matching TRBD1 (5 bases). Germline assignment: CDR1 SGHRS and CDR2 YFSETQ. Trimming left V 0 bases short and J 2 bases short, with 7 bases between. This CDR3 has 14 residues. The CDR3 loop is CASSLVGATDTQYF. As DNA, the CDR3 is TGCGCCAGCAGCTTGGTAGGGGCCACAGATACGCAGTATTTT.

The rearrangement uses TRBV19 and TRBJ1-1; 7 bases agree with TRBD1. The CDR3 has 14 amino acids. V lost 4 bases, J lost 4 bases, and 6 bases stayed unmatched. Per germline, CDR1 LNHDA and CDR2 SQIVND (reference sequence). The CDR3 loop is CASSRVAGGTEAFF. The CDR3 coding sequence is TGTGCCAGTAGTAGAGTGGCAGGGGGCACTGAAGCTTTCTTT. Full variable domain (missing parts from reference TRBV19 and TRBJ1-1): DGGITQSPKYLFRKEGQNVTLSCEQNLNHDAMYWYRQDPGQGLRLIYYSQIVNDFQKGDIAEGYSVSREKKESFPLTVTSAQKNPTAFYLCASSRVAGGTEAFFGQGTRLTVV.

The V gene is TRBV11-3, the J gene TRBJ2-7; possibly TRBD1 for D (6 bases). Germline-derived CDR1 and CDR2 are SGHNT and YENEEA. There are 14 residues in the CDR3. V lost 5 bases and J 1 base, leaving 12 bases between the germline ends. CDR3 in amino acids: CASSPTGDSYEQYF. In DNA, the CDR3 is TGTGCCAGCAGCCCGACAGGTGATTCCTACGAGCAGTACTTC.

This clone was picked up a small number of times. The V and J genes are TRBV7-5 and TRBJ2-7; TRBD2, the table's D call, lacks a check against the DNA. TRBV7-5 is termed a pseudogene. The CDR3 has 10 residues. The CDR3 sequence: CARSLEEQYF. CDR3 sequence (DNA): TGTGCCAGAAGCTTGGAGGAGCAGTACTTC.

This clone was picked up one time. The genes are TRBV7-6 and TRBJ2-5; the match to TRBD1 covers 10 bases. This CDR3 is 15 amino acids long. Germline V gene lookup returns CDR1 SGHVS and CDR2 FNYEAQ. The J segment lost 3 bases and the V segment lost 2 bases, leaving 3 bases of the junction unmatched. The CDR3 DNA follows: TGTGCCAGCAGCTTACGGACAGGGGGGAAAGAGACCCAGTACTTC. Translating gives CASSLRTGGKETQYF.

In this sample, this clone turned up many times. CDR3 amino acids: CASSEESPPNTGELFF. The DNA of the CDR3 is TGTGCCAGCAGTGAAGAAAGTCCCCCAAACACCGGGGAGCTGTTTTTT. V gene TRBV25-1 combines with J gene TRBJ2-2; D is uncertain. V was trimmed by 2 bases and J by 2 bases, leaving 12 bases between them. Germline-derived CDR1 and CDR2 are MGHDK and SYGVNS. The CDR3 consists of 16 residues.

CDR3 protein: CASRTMTGVEKLFF. The CDR3 region has the DNA TGCGCCAGCCGAACGATGACAGGGGTTGAAAAACTGTTTTTT. The chain couples TRBV5-1 to TRBJ1-4; 8 bases align to TRBD1. J lost 7 bases, V lost 7 bases, and 9 bases had no gene match. The CDR3 extends over 14 amino acids. In germline, CDR1 is SGHRS, CDR2 YFSETQ.

This chain connects TRBV30 to TRBJ2-2; 12 bases agree with TRBD2. The CDR3 totals 18 residues. V lost 2 bases and J lost 4; bases outside the gene matches: 11. Germline V gene sequence: CDR1 GTSNPN, CDR2 SVGIG (reference sequence). The CDR3, as DNA: TGTGCCTGGAGTAGCCGGACTAGCGGGGTGTTTGGCACCGGGGAGCTGTTTTTT. Its protein product is CAWSSRTSGVFGTGELFF.

V is TRBV9 and J is TRBJ2-3; D remains unclear. The length of the CDR3 is 13 residues. The V gene lost 0 bases and the J gene lost 2 bases, with 4 bases spanning the gap. Germline CDR1 and CDR2: SGDLS and YYNGEE. CDR3 residues: CASSVGDTDTQYF. The CDR3 region has the DNA TGTGCCAGCAGCGTAGGGGACACAGATACGCAGTATTTT.

This sequence joins TRBV4-3 and TRBJ2-3; 9 nucleotides line up with TRBD2. This CDR3 has 15 residues. CDR1 and CDR2 (germline): LGHNA, YSLEER. V lost 0 bases, J lost 4 bases, and 2 bases stayed unmatched. The CDR3 nucleotides read TGCGCCAGCAGCCAAGATTTAGCGGGAGCAGATACGCAGTATTTT. It encodes CASSQDLAGADTQYF.

The gene calls are TRBV6-1 and TRBJ2-6; TRBD2 might be the D (6 bases). V gave up 2 bases and J gave up 0 bases, with 17 bases separating them. CDR3 length equals 19 residues. In germline, CDR1 is MNHNS, CDR2 SASEGT. CDR3 loop: CASSEPRAGRPSGANVLTF. DNA for the CDR3: TGTGCCAGCAGTGAACCCAGGGCAGGGAGGCCCTCTGGGGCCAACGTCCTGACTTTC.

V and J are TRBV6-6 and TRBJ1-3; no clear D gene. V was trimmed by 4 bases and J by 2 bases, leaving 9 bases between them. Germline loops: CDR1 MNHNY, CDR2 SVGAGI (reference sequence). The CDR3 is 14 residues long. The CDR3 nucleotides read TGTGCCAGCAGTTCTACCGGGACTGGAAACACCATATATTTT. Translating gives CASSSTGTGNTIYF.

This chain connects TRBV6-1 to TRBJ2-7, with 8 bases fitting TRBD1. V was pared by 10 bases and J by 6 bases, with 11 bases of the junction left unmatched. This CDR3 has 13 amino acids. Germline-derived CDR1 and CDR2 are MNHNS and SASEGT. The CDR3 DNA is TGTGCCACCAAAGGGACAGGCCATTCCGAGCAGTACTTC. Amino acids: CATKGTGHSEQYF.

The chain couples TRBV5-4 to TRBJ2-7; 12 positions agree with TRBD2. Germline CDR1 SGHNT, CDR2 YYREEE (reference sequence). The CDR3 length is 18 residues. V lost 2 bases to trimming and J lost 2 bases; unmatched junction nucleotides: 11. The CDR3, as DNA: TGTGCCAGCAGCTTTTTCTCTGCGACTAGCGGGAGACCCTACGAGCAGTACTTC. This codes for CASSFFSATSGRPYEQYF.

This clone was observed once. J is TRBJ2-3 and V is TRBV7-2; 7 bases line up with TRBD2. Germline V gives CDR1 SGHTA, CDR2 FQGNSA. This CDR3 has 17 amino acids. Germline trimming cut 6 bases from V and 3 bases from J; bases unmatched to any gene: 15. The CDR3 protein is CASSPRNPGEGTDTQYF. In DNA, the CDR3 is TGTGCCAGCAGTCCTCGAAATCCGGGGGAGGGGACAGATACGCAGTATTTT.

This chain links TRBV10-3 with TRBJ1-6, with D unresolved. Trimming shortened V by 1 base and J by 8 bases, and 6 bases separated the two germline ends. Germline values: CDR1 ENHRY, CDR2 SYGVKD. There are 13 residues in the CDR3. CDR3 DNA sequence: TGTGCCATCAGTGAGTTCGGAGATTCACCCCTCCACTTT. This codes for CAISEFGDSPLHF.

The gene calls are TRBV7-2 and TRBJ2-1; D ambiguous. With 4 bases removed from V and 7 bases from J, the gap between germline ends came to 11 bases. Germline CDR1 reads SGHTA; CDR2 reads FQGNSA. This CDR3 spans 13 amino acids. The CDR3 DNA sequence: TGTGCCAGCAGCTCTACCTTTCTAAATGAGCAGTTCTTC. Its translation: CASSSTFLNEQFF.

This chain uses TRBV5-1 with TRBJ2-5; D perhaps matches TRBD2 (6 bases). The germline V gene has CDR1 SGHRS and CDR2 YFSETQ. The CDR3 consists of 15 residues. V was shortened by 3 bases and J by 3 bases, with 15 bases between the two germline ends. CDR3 bases: TGCGCCAGCAGCTCGGACGGACTACCAAAAGAGACCCAGTACTTC. Amino acids: CASSSDGLPKETQYF. Full variable domain (rest looked up from reference TRBV5-1 and TRBJ2-5): KAGVTQTPRYLIKTRGQQVTLSCSPISGHRSVSWYQQTPGQGLQFLFEYFSETQRNKGNFPGRFSGRQFSNSRSEMNVSTLELGDSALYLCASSSDGLPKETQYFGPGTRLLVL.

As DNA, the CDR3 is TGTGCCAGCAGTTACGTGGGGGGAGCCACAGATACGCAGTATTTT. Translated: CASSYVGGATDTQYF. The J gene is TRBJ2-3, the V gene TRBV6-5; D might be TRBD2 (6 bases). The V end lost 2 bases, the J end lost 2 bases, and 11 bases lay between the germline ends. The length of the CDR3 is 15 residues. Germline V gene lookup returns CDR1 MNHEY and CDR2 SVGAGI.

The rearrangement joins TRBV5-6 to TRBJ1-1, with 8 positions matching TRBD1. CDR1 SGHDT and CDR2 YYEEEE come from the germline V gene. Trimming cost V 5 bases and J 4 bases; bases outside gene matches: 7. CDR3 length: 14 residues. CDR3 loop: CASSPDRGSTEAFF. As DNA, the CDR3 is TGTGCCAGCAGTCCCGACAGGGGAAGCACTGAAGCTTTCTTT. Variable domain in full (rest from reference TRBV5-6 and TRBJ1-1): DAGVTQSPTHLIKTRGQQVTLRCSPKSGHDTVSWYQQALGQGPQFIFQYYEEEERQRGNFPDRFSGHQFPNYSSELNVNALLLGDSALYLCASSPDRGSTEAFFGQGTRLTVV.